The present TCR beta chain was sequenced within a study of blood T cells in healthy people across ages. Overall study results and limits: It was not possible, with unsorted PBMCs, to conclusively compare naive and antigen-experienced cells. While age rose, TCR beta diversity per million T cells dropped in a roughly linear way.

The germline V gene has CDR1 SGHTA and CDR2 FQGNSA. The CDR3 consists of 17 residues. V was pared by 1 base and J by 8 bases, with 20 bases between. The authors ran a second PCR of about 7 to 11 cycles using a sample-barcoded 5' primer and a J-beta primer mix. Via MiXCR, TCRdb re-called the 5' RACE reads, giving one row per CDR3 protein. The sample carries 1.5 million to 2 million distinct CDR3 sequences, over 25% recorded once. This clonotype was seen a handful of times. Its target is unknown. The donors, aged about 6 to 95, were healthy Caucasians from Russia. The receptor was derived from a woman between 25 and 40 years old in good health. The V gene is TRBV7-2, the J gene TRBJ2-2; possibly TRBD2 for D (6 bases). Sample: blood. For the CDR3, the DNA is TGTGCCAGCAGCTTAGGGTGGGGGGAAGGTCTTGCAGGGGAGCTGTTTTTT. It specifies CASSLGWGEGLAGELFF. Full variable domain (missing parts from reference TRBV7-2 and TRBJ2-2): GAGVSQSPSNKVTEKGKDVELRCDPISGHTALYWYRQSLGQGLEFLIYFQGNSAPDKSGLPSDRFSAERTGGSVSTLTIQRTQQEDSAVYLCASSLGWGEGLAGELFFGEGSRLTVL.